One and the same sample provided the 24 T cell receptor beta chains below, sequenced in a study of T cell responses to AZD1222 COVID-19 vaccine. Clones were sequenced by immunoSEQ multiplex PCR, and TCRdb holds only the in-frame ones, with some missing. The data show around 99,000 clones, roughly nine tenths seen once. The specimen comprised peripheral blood, sampled on day 0 of AZD1222 vaccination. These receptors were collected from an adult in good health.

The chain uses TRBV12-3 or TRBV12-4 and TRBJ1-5; TRBD1 might be the D (6 bases). This CDR3 is 13 amino acids long. V shed 7 bases and J shed 3 bases, with 10 bases lying between them. The DNA for the CDR3 is TGTGCCAGCACCAGGGGCTTCAATCAGCCCCAGCATTTT. Protein sequence: CASTRGFNQPQHF.

This rearrangement joins TRBV19 to TRBJ1-2; weak D call: TRBD1 (6 bases). V lost 5 bases and J 2 bases, leaving 6 bases between the germline ends. The CDR3 spans 12 residues. Germline values: CDR1 LNHDA, CDR2 SQIVND (reference sequence). This chain's CDR3 is CASSGQNYGYTF. CDR3 DNA: TGTGCCAGTAGTGGACAGAACTATGGCTACACCTTC.

The CDR3 spells CASSIQGSNQPQHF. For the CDR3, the DNA is TGTGCCAGCAGTATACAGGGTAGCAATCAGCCCCAGCATTTT. This chain links TRBV28 with TRBJ1-5; possibly TRBD1 for D (6 bases). This CDR3 contains 14 residues. The V and J ends lost 5 bases and 0 bases respectively, with 8 bases between them. Germline V gene data show CDR1 as MDHEN and CDR2 as SYDVKM.

J is TRBJ2-3 and V is TRBV2; 8 nucleotides agree with TRBD1. With V trimmed by 6 bases and J by 4 bases, 9 bases remained unmatched. This CDR3 is built from 15 residues. Germline CDR1 SNHLY, CDR2 FYNNEI. The CDR3: CASSGGQGISDTQYF. The CDR3 DNA is TGTGCCAGCAGCGGCGGACAGGGCATTTCAGATACGCAGTATTTT.

V and J are TRBV12-5 and TRBJ2-1; D is perhaps TRBD1 or TRBD2 (7 bases each). Germline V lookup: CDR1 LGHNT, CDR2 FRNRAP. There are 16 residues in the CDR3. V was trimmed by 6 bases and J by 0 bases, leaving 15 bases between them. The CDR3, as DNA: TGTGCTAGTGGAACTCCAGGGGGGGCCTCCTACAATGAGCAGTTCTTC. It encodes CASGTPGGASYNEQFF.

The genes are TRBV5-1 and TRBJ1-2; 9 nucleotides match TRBD1. Germline values: CDR1 SGHRS, CDR2 YFSETQ. Trimming removed 4 bases from V and 2 bases from J; junction bases left unmatched: 3. This CDR3 has 14 amino acids. CDR3 protein: CASSPGQGNYGYTF. The CDR3 coding sequence is TGCGCCAGCAGCCCCGGACAGGGGAACTATGGCTACACCTTC.

The chain couples TRBV3-1 (or the pseudogene TRBV3-2) to TRBJ2-6; no firm D call. The germline V gene encodes CDR1 LGHDT and CDR2 YNNKEL (reference sequence). V gave up 1 base and J gave up 7 bases, with 11 bases separating them. The CDR3 consists of 15 residues. The chain's CDR3 is CASSQVFGGANVLTF. The CDR3 DNA reads TGTGCCAGCAGCCAAGTTTTCGGTGGAGCCAACGTCCTGACTTTC.

The genes are TRBV6-6 and TRBJ1-6; D is perhaps TRBD1 (5 bases). The germline CDR1 and CDR2 sequences are MNHNY and SVGAGI (reference sequence). Trimming took off 6 bases at V and 7 bases at J, with 10 bases between the two ends. The CDR3 contains 13 residues. The CDR3 DNA is TGTGCCAGCAGCCTTAACAGGAATTCACCCCTCCACTTT. It specifies CASSLNRNSPLHF.

The chain uses TRBV10-3 and TRBJ2-7; the D call may be TRBD1 or TRBD2 (5 bases each). Germline V gives CDR1 ENHRY, CDR2 SYGVKD. CDR3 length: 12 amino acids. Trimming removed 7 bases from V and 6 bases from J, with 13 bases in between. CDR3 amino acids: CAIKSGALEQYF. The CDR3 DNA is TGTGCCATCAAATCCGGGGCCCTCGAGCAGTACTTC.

The V call is TRBV10-3, the J call TRBJ2-7, with D perhaps TRBD1 or TRBD2 (5 bases each). The V and J ends lost 9 bases and 0 bases respectively, with 15 bases between them. There are 14 residues in the CDR3. Germline V CDR1 and CDR2: ENHRY, SYGVKD. In nucleotides, the CDR3 is TGTGCCATACGGGGCGTCTCCTCCTCCTACGAGCAGTACTTC. It translates to CAIRGVSSSYEQYF.

This chain joins TRBV27 and TRBJ2-7; the D is unclear. The germline V and J ends were trimmed by 5 bases and 5 bases, with 16 bases remaining between them. The CDR3 runs to 14 residues. Per germline, CDR1 MNHEY and CDR2 SMNVEV (reference sequence). The CDR3 DNA reads TGTGCCAGCAGTCGAGGAGAATGGCGAGACGAGCAGTACTTC. It codes for CASSRGEWRDEQYF.

This clone was seen once. The chain carries TRBV9 and TRBJ1-2; a weak D match, TRBD1 (5 bases). Germline CDR1 SGDLS, CDR2 YYNGEE. The CDR3 is 19 amino acids. Trimming left V 0 bases short and J 3 bases short, with 24 bases between. The CDR3 DNA reads TGTGCCAGCAGCGTAGGGGTTGACCAGGATATGGGAGGGGACTATGGCTACACCTTC. It is translated as CASSVGVDQDMGGDYGYTF.

The chain recombines TRBV7-9 with TRBJ1-1; D is ambiguous. This CDR3 has 14 residues. Looked up from germline, CDR1 is SEHNR and CDR2 is FQNEAQ (reference sequence). Between the trimmed V and J ends, which lost 1 base and 6 bases, there was a span of 12 bases. CDR3 in amino acids: CASSLEQLGAEAFF. CDR3 coding DNA: TGTGCCAGCAGCTTAGAACAGTTAGGTGCTGAAGCTTTCTTT.

A few counts support this clone. The chain uses TRBV10-3 and TRBJ2-1; TRBD2 matches at 15 bases. Germline V gives CDR1 ENHRY, CDR2 SYGVKD. The CDR3 consists of 15 residues. With 5 bases clipped from V and 14 bases from J, the junction kept 10 bases outside the gene matches. The CDR3 sequence: CAISSGLAGGPVEFF. In DNA form, the CDR3 reads TGTGCCATCAGTTCGGGACTAGCGGGAGGCCCGGTCGAGTTCTTC.

V is TRBV18 and J is TRBJ2-2; D is possibly TRBD1 (5 bases). CDR1 KGHSH and CDR2 LQKENI come from the germline V gene. This CDR3 contains 17 residues. The CDR3 sequence: CALAQTAQGANTGELFF. For the CDR3, the DNA is TGTGCACTGGCTCAAACAGCCCAAGGGGCGAACACCGGGGAGCTGTTTTTT.

This clone was seen just once. The rearrangement joins TRBV7-2 to TRBJ1-6; the D gene is possibly TRBD1 (6 bases). V shed 1 base and J shed 15 bases, with 16 bases lying between them. Germline-derived CDR1 and CDR2 are SGHTA and FQGNSA. This CDR3 is 14 amino acids long. CDR3 sequence reads: CASSLEGGVPLLHF. As DNA, the CDR3 is TGTGCCAGCAGCTTAGAGGGGGGGGTACCGCTCCTCCACTTT. Full variable domain (outside the CDR3, taken from reference TRBV7-2 and TRBJ1-6): GAGVSQSPSNKVTEKGKDVELRCDPISGHTALYWYRQSLGQGLEFLIYFQGNSAPDKSGLPSDRFSAERTGGSVSTLTIQRTQQEDSAVYLCASSLEGGVPLLHFGNGTRLTVT.

V is TRBV6-1 and J is TRBJ2-5; D might be TRBD2 (5 bases). CDR3 length: 13 amino acids. Trimming removed 1 base from V and 5 bases from J, with 8 bases in between. Germline V CDR1 and CDR2: MNHNS, SASEGT. CDR3 bases: TGTGCCAGCAGTGAAGGTAGCGTCGAGACCCAGTACTTC. Its protein is CASSEGSVETQYF.

The genes are TRBV9 and TRBJ1-4; no definite D call. Germline V gives CDR1 SGDLS, CDR2 YYNGEE. This CDR3 is 14 amino acids long. V was trimmed by 4 bases and J by 7 bases, leaving 14 bases between them. CDR3 in amino acids: CASSPSGQSEKLFF. CDR3 coding DNA: TGTGCCAGCAGCCCCTCTGGCCAGAGTGAAAAACTGTTTTTT.

The rearrangement links TRBV21-1 to TRBJ1-5; TRBD1, as called in the table, went unchecked against the DNA. TRBV21-1 is labeled a pseudogene. The CDR3 consists of 14 residues. The CDR3 DNA reads as TGTGCCAGCAGCATACACAGGGTCACGACGCCCCAGCATTTT. Encoded protein: CASSIHRVTTPQHF.

The CDR3 is CAGGRPHYGYTF. The CDR3, as DNA: TGTGCCGGAGGCCGTCCCCACTATGGCTACACCTTC. The chain joins TRBV2 to TRBJ1-2; no reliable D call. Trimming shortened V by 11 bases and J by 3 bases, and 13 bases separated the two germline ends. There are 12 residues in the CDR3. CDR1 is SNHLY, CDR2 FYNNEI, per germline.

This clone was picked up one time. V gene TRBV6-1 combines with J gene TRBJ1-2; D is unresolved. Looked up from germline, CDR1 is MNHNS and CDR2 is SASEGT. V lost 0 bases to trimming and J lost 8 bases, with 7 bases between them. CDR3 size: 12 residues. For the CDR3, the DNA is TGTGCCAGCAGTGAAGCGAGGGAGGGCTACACCTTC. It yields the protein CASSEAREGYTF.

The chain recombines TRBV4-3 with TRBJ1-2; a weak D match, TRBD1 (6 bases). This CDR3 has 17 residues. V was clipped by 0 bases and J by 0 bases, with 14 bases between them. The germline V gene encodes CDR1 LGHNA and CDR2 YSLEER. In DNA, the CDR3 is TGCGCCAGCAGCCAAGATCTAGCCGGGGGCGCTAACTATGGCTACACCTTC. As protein: CASSQDLAGGANYGYTF.

The chain couples TRBV7-9 to TRBJ1-2; weak D call: TRBD1 (5 bases). The CDR3 runs 13 residues. Germline V gene sequence: CDR1 SEHNR, CDR2 FQNEAQ (reference sequence). V was pared by 1 base and J by 4 bases, with 7 bases between. The CDR3 spells CASSLDGGYGYTF. CDR3 nucleotides: TGTGCCAGCAGCTTAGACGGGGGCTATGGCTACACCTTC.

The J gene is TRBJ1-1, the V gene TRBV9; the D gene is possibly TRBD1 (5 bases). V lost 3 bases and J 0 bases, leaving 15 bases between the germline ends. From germline, CDR1 is SGDLS and CDR2 YYNGEE. The length of the CDR3 is 16 residues. This CDR3 is CASSDGTEKLNTEAFF. CDR3 DNA: TGTGCCAGCAGCGATGGGACTGAAAAATTGAACACTGAAGCTTTCTTT.